A single sample is the source of the 3 T cell receptor beta chains below, sequenced in a study of long-term antiretroviral therapy in people with HIV. It was version v3.0 of the immunoSEQ assay that was run at survey level. TCRdb keeps only in-frame clones here, not all; method: immunoSEQ multiplex PCR. The top ten hold 13% of the sample, which has 9,000 to 15,000 clones, about 68% seen once. Source: unsorted PBMCs, taken just under 3.2 years before starting antiretroviral therapy. The receptors shown here come from a man in his forties with HIV.

The chain carries TRBV2 and TRBJ1-5; TRBD1 might be the D (6 bases). From germline, CDR1 is SNHLY and CDR2 FYNNEI. V was pared by 5 bases and J by 4 bases, with 12 bases between. This CDR3 has 14 amino acids. DNA for the CDR3: TGTGCCAGCAGTAGACAGGCTGAGAATCAGCCCCAGCATTTT. It codes for CASSRQAENQPQHF.

This clone was observed a single time. The chain carries TRBV4-2 and TRBJ1-4; D is unresolved. This CDR3 has 15 residues. Per the germline V gene, CDR1 is LGHNA and CDR2 is YNFKEQ. Trimming stripped 11 bases from V and 3 bases from J, with 19 bases between. In nucleotides, the CDR3 is TGTGCCTCCCAGAGGAGGCATTTGGCTAATGAAAAACTGTTTTTT. Protein sequence: CASQRRHLANEKLFF.

This chain joins TRBV27 and TRBJ2-7; 11 bases match TRBD1. Germline V gives CDR1 MNHEY, CDR2 SMNVEV (reference sequence). V lost 8 bases to trimming and J lost 5 bases; unmatched junction nucleotides: 11. The CDR3 length is 15 residues. The CDR3 region has the DNA TGTGCCAGCCGAACTCCGGGACAGGGGGTGGACGAGCAGTACTTC. Translation gives CASRTPGQGVDEQYF.